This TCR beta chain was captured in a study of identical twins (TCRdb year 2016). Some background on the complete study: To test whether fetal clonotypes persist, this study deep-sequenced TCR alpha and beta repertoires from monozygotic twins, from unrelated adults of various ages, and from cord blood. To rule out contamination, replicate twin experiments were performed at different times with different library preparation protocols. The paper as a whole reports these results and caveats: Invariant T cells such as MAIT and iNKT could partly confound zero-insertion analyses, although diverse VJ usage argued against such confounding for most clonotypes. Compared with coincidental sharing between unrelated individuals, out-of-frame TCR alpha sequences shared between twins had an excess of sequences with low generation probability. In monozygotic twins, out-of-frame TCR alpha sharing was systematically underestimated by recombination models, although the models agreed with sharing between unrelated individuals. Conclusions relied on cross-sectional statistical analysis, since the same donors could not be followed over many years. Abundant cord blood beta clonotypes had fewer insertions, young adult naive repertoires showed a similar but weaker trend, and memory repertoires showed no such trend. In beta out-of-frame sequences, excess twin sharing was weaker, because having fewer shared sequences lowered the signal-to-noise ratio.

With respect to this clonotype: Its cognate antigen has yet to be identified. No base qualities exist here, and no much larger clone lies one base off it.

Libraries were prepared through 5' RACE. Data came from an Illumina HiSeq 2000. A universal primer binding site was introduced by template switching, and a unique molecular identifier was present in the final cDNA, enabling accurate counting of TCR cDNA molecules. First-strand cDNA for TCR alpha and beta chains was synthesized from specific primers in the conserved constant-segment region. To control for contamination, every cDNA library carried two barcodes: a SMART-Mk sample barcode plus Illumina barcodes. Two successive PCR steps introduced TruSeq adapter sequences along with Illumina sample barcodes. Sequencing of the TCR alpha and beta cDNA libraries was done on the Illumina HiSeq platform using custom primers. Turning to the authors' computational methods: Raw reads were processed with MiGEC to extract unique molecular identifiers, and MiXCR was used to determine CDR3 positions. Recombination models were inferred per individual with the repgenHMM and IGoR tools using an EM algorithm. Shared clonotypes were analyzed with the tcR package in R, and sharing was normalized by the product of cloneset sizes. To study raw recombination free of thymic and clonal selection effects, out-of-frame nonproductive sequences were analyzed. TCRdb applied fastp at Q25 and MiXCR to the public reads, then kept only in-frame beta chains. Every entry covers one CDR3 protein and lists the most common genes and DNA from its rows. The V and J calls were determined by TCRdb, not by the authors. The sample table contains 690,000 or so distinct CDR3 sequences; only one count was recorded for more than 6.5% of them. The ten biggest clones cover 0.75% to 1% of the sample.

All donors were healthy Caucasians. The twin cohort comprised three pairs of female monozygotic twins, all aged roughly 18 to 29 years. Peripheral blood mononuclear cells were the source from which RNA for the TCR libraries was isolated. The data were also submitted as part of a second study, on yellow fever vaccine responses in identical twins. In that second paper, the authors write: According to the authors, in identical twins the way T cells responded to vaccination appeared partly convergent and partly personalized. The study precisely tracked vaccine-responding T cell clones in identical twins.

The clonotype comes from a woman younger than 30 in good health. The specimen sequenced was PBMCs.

The CDR3 region has the sequence CASSQGFGLASNTDTQYF. The nucleotide sequence reads as follows: TGTGCCAGCAGCCAAGGGTTCGGGCTAGCGTCTAACACAGATACGCAGTATTTT. Here the chain combines TRBV4-2 and TRBJ2-3, with TRBD2 tentatively as D gene (6 bases match). Deletion took 1 base off V and 2 bases off J, with a span of 19 bases between the germline ends. For CDR1 and CDR2, the germline V gene lists LGHNA and YNFKEQ. The CDR3 runs 18 residues from the cysteine to the phenylalanine. Only the CDR3 DNA is retained, 54 bases long and in frame from the first base.